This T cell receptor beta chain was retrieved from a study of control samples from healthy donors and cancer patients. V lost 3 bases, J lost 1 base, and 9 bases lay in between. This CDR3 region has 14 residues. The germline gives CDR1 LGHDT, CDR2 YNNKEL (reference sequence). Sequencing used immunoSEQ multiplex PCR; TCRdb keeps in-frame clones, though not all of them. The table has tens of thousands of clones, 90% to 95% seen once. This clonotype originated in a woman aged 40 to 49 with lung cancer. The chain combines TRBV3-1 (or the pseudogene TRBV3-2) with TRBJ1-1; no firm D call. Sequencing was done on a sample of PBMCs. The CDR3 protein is CASSHFPTNTEAFF. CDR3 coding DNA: TGTGCCAGCAGCCACTTTCCCACGAACACTGAAGCTTTCTTT.